This TCR beta chain was captured in a study of shared clonotypes between healthy human individuals. The V end lost 3 bases, the J end lost 6 bases, and 13 bases lay between the germline ends. This CDR3 has 13 residues. The germline CDR1 and CDR2 sequences are SGHNT and YYREEE (reference sequence). Sequenced by immunoSEQ multiplex PCR; TCRdb stores in-frame clones only, minus some. This table has about 2.4 million clones, roughly nine tenths appearing once. The clonotype originates from a man between 18 and 35 years old in good health. The chain couples TRBV5-4 to TRBJ2-7; D call uncertain. The specimen sequenced was naive CD4+ T cells sorted from blood. The subset here: CD45RA+ positively selected. The CDR3 loop is CASSSWTSSEQYF. The CDR3 coding sequence is TGTGCCAGCAGCTCCTGGACCTCAAGCGAGCAGTACTTC.